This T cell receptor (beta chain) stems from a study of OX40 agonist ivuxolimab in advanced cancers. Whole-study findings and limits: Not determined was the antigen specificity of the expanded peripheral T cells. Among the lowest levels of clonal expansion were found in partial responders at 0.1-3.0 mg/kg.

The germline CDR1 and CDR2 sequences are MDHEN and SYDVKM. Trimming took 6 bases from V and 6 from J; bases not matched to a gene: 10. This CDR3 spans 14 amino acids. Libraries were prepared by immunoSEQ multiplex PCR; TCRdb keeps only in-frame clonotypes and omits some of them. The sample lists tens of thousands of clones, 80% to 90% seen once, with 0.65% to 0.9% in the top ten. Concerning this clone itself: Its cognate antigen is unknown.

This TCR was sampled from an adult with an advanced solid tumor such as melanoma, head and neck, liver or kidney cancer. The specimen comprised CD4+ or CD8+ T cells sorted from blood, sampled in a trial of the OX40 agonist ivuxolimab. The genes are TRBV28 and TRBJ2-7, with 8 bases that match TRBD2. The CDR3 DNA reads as TGTGCCAGCAGCGAGCGGGAGTGGTATAGCGAGCAGTACTTC. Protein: CASSEREWYSEQYF.